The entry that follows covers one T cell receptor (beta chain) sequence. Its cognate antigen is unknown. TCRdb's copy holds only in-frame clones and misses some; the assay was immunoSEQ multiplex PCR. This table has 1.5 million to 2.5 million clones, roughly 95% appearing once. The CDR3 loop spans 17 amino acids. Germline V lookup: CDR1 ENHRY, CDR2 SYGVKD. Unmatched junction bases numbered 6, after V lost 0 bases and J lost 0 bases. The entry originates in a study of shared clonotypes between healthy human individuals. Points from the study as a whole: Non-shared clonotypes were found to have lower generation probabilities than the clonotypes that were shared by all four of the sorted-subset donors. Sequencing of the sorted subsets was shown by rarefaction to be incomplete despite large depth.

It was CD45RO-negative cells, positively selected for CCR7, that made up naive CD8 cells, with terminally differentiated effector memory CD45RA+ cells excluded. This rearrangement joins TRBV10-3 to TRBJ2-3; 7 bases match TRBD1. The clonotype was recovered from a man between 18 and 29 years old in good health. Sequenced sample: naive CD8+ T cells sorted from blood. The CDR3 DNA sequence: TGTGCCATCAGTGAGTCGATAGCGACAGGGAGCACAGATACGCAGTATTTT. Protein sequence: CAISESIATGSTDTQYF.